This T cell receptor beta chain is drawn from a study of T cell repertoires in cytomegalovirus infection. The CDR3 sequence is 12 residues long. The V gene's germline CDR1 is SGHAT and CDR2 FQNNGV. Trimming cost V 5 bases and J 3 bases, with 7 bases left between them. Study-level findings and limits: Cumulative frequency (of public TCR beta family members) identified carriers of CMV plus the relevant HLA. Across the ex vivo response, the dominant clonotypes were HLA-C-restricted CMV-specific TCR beta clonotypes.

This clonotype was counted at least ten times. No antigen is known for it. TCRdb analysed the reads with MiXCR anew, one entry per CDR3 protein. The table shows about 490,000 distinct CDR3 sequences, with more than 25% occurring only once. This sequence originates from a human donor in good health (CMV status not recorded). Some clones in this sample may be carry-over from other donors' samples. The chain has TRBV11-2 and TRBJ1-2; unclear D gene. Sequencing was carried out using PBMCs. The chain's CDR3 is CASSPEDYGYTF. The CDR3, as DNA: TGTGCCAGCAGCCCTGAGGACTATGGCTACACCTTC.